These 10 T cell receptor beta chains share one sample of origin, sequenced in a study of CD8+ T cells in alopecia areata. Sequencing templates came from extracted RNA that was reverse transcribed into cDNA. Some clones are missing from TCRdb's copy, which holds only in-frame ones; the method was immunoSEQ multiplex PCR. This table has over 150,000 clones, 60% appearing once. Treatment noted: oral pan-JAK inhibitor, 5-10 mg twice daily. The sample consisted of CD4+ T cells sorted from blood, taken at week 24, from a patient treated with tofacitinib. The receptors stem from a human donor with alopecia areata.

The chain couples TRBV7-8 to TRBJ2-5; D might be TRBD2 (6 bases). This CDR3 contains 15 residues. The germline V gene has CDR1 SGHVS and CDR2 FQNEAQ. Between the trimmed V and J ends, which lost 5 bases and 5 bases, there was a span of 18 bases. The CDR3 coding sequence is TGTGCCAGCAGCGGTCATGAGCGGGTCCGGGAGACCCAGTACTTC. It yields the protein CASSGHERVRETQYF.

The gene calls are TRBV29-1 and TRBJ2-5, with D possibly matching TRBD1 (7 bases). Per germline, CDR1 SQVTM and CDR2 ANQGSEA. This CDR3 is built from 15 residues. The V and J ends lost 7 bases and 7 bases respectively, with 25 bases between them. The CDR3 sequence is CSATRGTDPKGTQYF. DNA of the CDR3: TGCAGCGCCACCCGGGGGACAGATCCTAAAGGGACCCAGTACTTC. Using reference TRBV29-1 and TRBJ2-5 for the parts outside the CDR3, the full variable domain is SAVISQKPSRDICQRGTSLTIQCQVDSQVTMMFWYRQQPGQSLTLIATANQGSEATYESGFVIDKFPISRPNLTFSTLTVSNMSPEDSSIYLCSATRGTDPKGTQYFGPGTRLLVL.

The chain recombines TRBV27 with TRBJ2-2, with 7 bases identical to TRBD2. Trimming took 7 bases from V and 1 from J; bases not matched to a gene: 12. CDR1 and CDR2 from the germline V gene are MNHEY and SMNVEV (reference sequence). The CDR3 length is 17 residues. As DNA, the CDR3 is TGTGCCAGCACCCGATCTCTGATAGCGGGGAACACCGGGGAGCTGTTTTTT. This gives the protein CASTRSLIAGNTGELFF.

This clone was seen a handful of times. Other nucleotide sequences in the sample specify the same CDR3. V is TRBV7-2 and J is TRBJ1-5; D is ambiguous. The germline V gene encodes CDR1 SGHTA and CDR2 FQGNSA. The CDR3 runs to 15 residues. V lost 4 bases and J lost 1, with 11 bases in between. The CDR3 sequence: CASSSGVSSNQPQHF. The CDR3 DNA reads TGTGCCAGCAGCTCCGGCGTATCAAGCAATCAGCCCCAGCATTTT.

The chain carries TRBV29-1 and TRBJ1-4; 10 positions agree with TRBD1. The CDR3 runs to 15 residues. Looked up from germline, CDR1 is SQVTM and CDR2 is ANQGSEA. The V segment lost 6 bases and the J segment 5 bases; nucleotides outside the gene matches: 9. CDR3 DNA sequence: TGCAGCGTAAAACCTCCGGGACAGGGGAATGAAAAACTGTTTTTT. Translation: CSVKPPGQGNEKLFF.

This clone was recorded a few times. The V gene is TRBV11-1, the J gene TRBJ1-2; no definite D call. The V and J ends lost 2 bases and 5 bases respectively, with 6 bases between them. The CDR3 spans 12 residues. Germline assignment: CDR1 SGHAT and CDR2 FQDESV (reference sequence). CDR3 nucleotides: TGTGCCAGCAGCTTAAAGGGATATGGCTACACCTTC. It is translated as CASSLKGYGYTF.

This clone was seen a few times. The rearrangement joins TRBV2 to TRBJ2-1, with 9 nucleotides matching TRBD1. From germline, CDR1 is SNHLY and CDR2 FYNNEI. Trimming at V came to 7 bases and at J to 9 bases, leaving 10 bases not matched to a gene. CDR3 size: 14 residues. CDR3 bases: TGTGCCAGCAAATGGGGACAGGGAGATAGTGAGCAGTTCTTC. It encodes CASKWGQGDSEQFF.

This clone has a handful of counts. The V call is TRBV29-1, the J call TRBJ1-4, with D unclear. CDR1 SQVTM and CDR2 ANQGSEA come from the germline V gene. With 6 bases removed from V and 0 bases from J, the gap between germline ends came to 8 bases. CDR3 length equals 13 residues. For the CDR3, the DNA is TGCAGCGTATCAGGCTCAACTAATGAAAAACTGTTTTTT. Protein: CSVSGSTNEKLFF. The full variable domain, with the rest looked up from reference TRBV29-1 and TRBJ1-4, is SAVISQKPSRDICQRGTSLTIQCQVDSQVTMMFWYRQQPGQSLTLIATANQGSEATYESGFVIDKFPISRPNLTFSTLTVSNMSPEDSSIYLCSVSGSTNEKLFFGSGTQLSVL.

This clone has a handful of counts. The chain uses TRBV7-2 and TRBJ2-7, with TRBD2 identical over 12 bases. CDR1 and CDR2 from the germline V gene are SGHTA and FQGNSA. Losses at the gene ends were 5 bases for V and 3 bases for J; bases not matched to a gene: 8. The CDR3 length is 16 residues. CDR3 coding DNA: TGTGCCAGCAGCCAAACGACTAGCGGGGGTTTCTACGAGCAGTACTTC. This codes for CASSQTTSGGFYEQYF.

The chain has TRBV7-9 and TRBJ1-2, with TRBD1 matching over 7 bases. The CDR3 has 14 residues. Germline V CDR1 and CDR2: SEHNR, FQNEAQ (reference sequence). Germline trimming cut 4 bases from V and 6 bases from J; bases unmatched to any gene: 8. This CDR3 reads CASSSTDRADGYTF. The CDR3 DNA reads as TGTGCCAGCAGCTCAACCGACAGGGCGGATGGCTACACCTTC.